These 32 T cell receptor beta chains were sequenced from one sample in a study of blood T cells in healthy people across ages. The second PCR ran roughly 7 to 11 cycles with a sample-barcoded 5' primer and J-beta primers. TCRdb processed the 5' RACE reads anew with MiXCR; each CDR3 protein has one entry. The data show some 890,000 distinct CDR3 sequences, 29% seen once. This same sample was also taken into another study, of T cells of mothers and their children.

The specimen was blood. All receptors derive from a woman aged 40-49 years in good health.

This chain uses TRBV28 with TRBJ1-1; perhaps TRBD1 as D (6 bases). V lost 7 bases, J lost 4 bases, and 16 bases lay in between. The CDR3 length is 14 residues. CDR1 is MDHEN, CDR2 SYDVKM, per germline. CDR3 sequence: CASTEEGDRTEAFF. The CDR3, as DNA: TGTGCCAGCACGGAAGAGGGGGACCGCACTGAAGCTTTCTTT.

The chain uses TRBV5-1 and TRBJ2-1; TRBD1 aligns across 7 bases. This CDR3 is 16 amino acids long. The germline V gene encodes CDR1 SGHRS and CDR2 YFSETQ. The J segment lost 4 bases and the V segment lost 0 bases, leaving 7 bases of the junction unmatched. The CDR3 bases are TGCGCCAGCAGCTTGGCCGGGACAGACCATTACAATGAGCAGTTCTTC. As protein: CASSLAGTDHYNEQFF.

This clonotype appeared a few times. This chain links TRBV12-3 or TRBV12-4 with TRBJ1-2; TRBD1 might be the D (6 bases). This CDR3 comprises 15 residues. V lost 5 bases, J lost 8 bases, and 21 bases lay in between. CDR3 nucleotides: TGTGCCAGCAGTCCCCGGGGAGGGGGAAGTGGAGGCTACACCTTC. This sequence encodes CASSPRGGGSGGYTF.

This clonotype was counted a few times. The chain links TRBV29-1 to TRBJ1-1; D possibly corresponds to TRBD1 (6 bases). Germline CDR1 is SQVTM and CDR2 is ANQGSEA. V gave up 3 bases and J gave up 12 bases, with 11 bases separating them. The CDR3 consists of 10 residues. CDR3 in DNA: TGCAGCGTTGATAACAGGGTGACTTTCTTT. It codes for CSVDNRVTFF.

A remark on this clonotype: This may be a read error: a much more frequent sequence differs by one nucleotide. The chain has TRBV7-2 and TRBJ2-7, with TRBD1 matching over 11 bases. This CDR3 is built from 14 residues. The germline CDR1 and CDR2 sequences are SGHTA and FQGNSA. Unmatched junction bases numbered 5, after V lost 5 bases and J lost 5 bases. The CDR3 nucleotides read TGTGCCAGCAGCCCGTGGGACAGGGGGGACGAGCAGTACTTC. Translating it yields CASSPWDRGDEQYF.

At least ten counts were recorded for this clonotype. This sequence joins TRBV7-2 and TRBJ2-1, with TRBD2 matching 9 bases. In germline, CDR1 is SGHTA, CDR2 FQGNSA. V lost 5 bases, J lost 4 bases, and 6 bases stayed unmatched. This CDR3 is 15 amino acids long. The CDR3 region has the DNA TGTGCCAGCAGCCCGAGCGGGGGGCCTTACAATGAGCAGTTCTTC. As protein: CASSPSGGPYNEQFF.

This clonotype was detected only a few times. The V call is TRBV7-9, the J call TRBJ2-1; D unclear. Germline CDR1 and CDR2: SEHNR and FQNEAQ (reference sequence). The CDR3 has 13 residues. Trimming took 1 base from V and 10 from J, leaving 11 bases between them. The CDR3 is CASSLGVEAEQFF. In nucleotides, the CDR3 is TGTGCCAGCAGCTTAGGGGTCGAGGCCGAGCAGTTCTTC.

The sample holds one count of this clonotype. V usage is TRBV28 and J usage is TRBJ1-2; 8 bases match TRBD1. CDR1 is MDHEN, CDR2 SYDVKM, per germline. The CDR3 extends over 14 amino acids. V lost 6 bases and J lost 3; bases outside the gene matches: 6. The CDR3 reads CASRAGGPDYGYTF. The CDR3 DNA sequence: TGTGCCAGCAGGGCAGGGGGCCCCGACTATGGCTACACCTTC.

This clonotype was observed a few times. The chain uses TRBV25-1 and TRBJ1-1; 8 nucleotides align to TRBD1. Losses at the gene ends were 8 bases for V and 4 bases for J; bases not matched to a gene: 6. The CDR3 covers 13 residues. Germline V gene data show CDR1 as MGHDK and CDR2 as SYGVNS. The CDR3 nucleotides read TGTGCCAGCGGCTGGACAGGGCCCACTGAAGCTTTCTTT. This sequence encodes CASGWTGPTEAFF. The whole variable domain, filled in from reference TRBV25-1 and TRBJ1-1, reads EADIYQTPRYLVIGTGKKITLECSQTMGHDKMYWYQQDPGMELHLIHYSYGVNSTEKGDLSSESTVSRIRTEHFPLTLESARPSHTSQYLCASGWTGPTEAFFGQGTRLTVV.

This clonotype was observed many times. Here the CDR3 DNA reads TGTGCCAGCAGCTTAGGGGCAATGGCTGGCTACACCTTC. Translating it yields CASSLGAMAGYTF. The chain employs TRBV11-2 and TRBJ1-2; D call uncertain. Germline CDR1 reads SGHAT; CDR2 reads FQNNGV. Trimming shortened V by 1 base and J by 7 bases, and 10 bases separated the two germline ends. CDR3 length: 13 residues.

This sequence joins TRBV7-2 and TRBJ2-5, with 8 bases lining up with TRBD2. Near its end, the DNA agrees better with TRBJ2-1, so the J call may be wrong. CDR1 is SGHTA and CDR2 is FQGNSA in the germline V gene. The CDR3 runs to 16 residues. The CDR3 protein is CASSSLAGGFQETQFF. The CDR3 coding sequence is TGTGCCAGCAGCTCGCTAGCGGGTGGATTCCAAGAGACCCAGTTCTTC.

This clonotype was counted many times. In nucleotides, the CDR3 is TGCGCCAGCAGCGAGGGGGACAAGCCCTACTACGAGCAGTACTTC. Translation gives CASSEGDKPYYEQYF. The rearrangement joins TRBV5-1 to TRBJ2-7, with D possibly being TRBD1 (6 bases). Trimming shortened V by 4 bases and J by 3 bases, and 17 bases separated the two germline ends. The CDR3 is 15 amino acids. The V gene's germline CDR1 is SGHRS and CDR2 YFSETQ.

At least ten counts were recorded for this clonotype. The chain couples TRBV7-9 to TRBJ2-7, with D possibly matching TRBD1 (6 bases). Trimming cost V 3 bases and J 8 bases, with 11 bases left between them. Germline CDR1 is SEHNR and CDR2 is FQNEAQ (reference sequence). The CDR3 is 12 amino acids. The CDR3 region is CASSFARGKQYF. As DNA, the CDR3 is TGTGCCAGCAGCTTCGCAAGGGGGAAGCAGTACTTC.

This clonotype was picked up many times. The rearrangement joins TRBV7-9 to TRBJ1-4, with 7 bases aligning to TRBD1. With 5 bases clipped from V and 8 bases from J, the junction kept 11 bases outside the gene matches. Germline assignment: CDR1 SEHNR and CDR2 FQNEAQ (reference sequence). The CDR3 length is 15 residues. The CDR3 sequence: CASSASGGLMEKLFF. The CDR3 DNA reads TGTGCCAGCAGCGCCTCAGGGGGGTTAATGGAAAAACTGTTTTTT.

In its sample, this clonotype was seen a few times. The chain uses TRBV9 and TRBJ1-2; perhaps TRBD1 as D (6 bases). Trimming took off 0 bases at V and 8 bases at J, with 11 bases between the two ends. Germline-derived CDR1 and CDR2 are SGDLS and YYNGEE. The CDR3 contains 13 residues. The CDR3 loop reads CASSVVGTGGYTF. The CDR3 DNA reads TGTGCCAGCAGCGTAGTTGGCACAGGGGGCTACACCTTC.

This clonotype was counted between two and nine times. The J gene is TRBJ1-2, the V gene TRBV10-3, with 9 nucleotides matching TRBD1. V lost 10 bases and J lost 7; bases outside the gene matches: 7. The CDR3 spans 12 residues. Per the germline V gene, CDR1 is ENHRY and CDR2 is SYGVKD. CDR3 sequence (DNA): TGTGCCACCGCTGGACAGGGGACTGGCTACACCTTC. Translating it yields CATAGQGTGYTF.

This clonotype has at least ten counts. The chain combines TRBV7-2 with TRBJ2-5; 10 bases agree with TRBD1. V trimming: 8 bases; J trimming: 4 bases; junction bases outside the gene matches: 1. The CDR3 extends over 12 amino acids. Germline V gene sequence: CDR1 SGHTA, CDR2 FQGNSA. The CDR3 is CASDRGLETQYF. The CDR3 DNA reads TGTGCCAGCGACAGGGGGCTAGAGACCCAGTACTTC.

The chain is built from TRBV24-1 and TRBJ2-3; tentatively, D is TRBD1 or TRBD2 (5 bases each). V lost 7 bases, J lost 2 bases, and 9 bases lay in between. The germline gives CDR1 KGHDR, CDR2 SFDVKD. CDR3 length: 13 amino acids. CDR3 loop: CATRPGPTDTQYF. In DNA form, the CDR3 reads TGTGCCACCAGGCCGGGACCCACAGATACGCAGTATTTT.

As to this clonotype: Relative to the germline gene, one junction end is altered; a read error may explain this. The V and J genes are TRBV4-1 and TRBJ2-3; the D is unclear. CDR3 length: 13 amino acids. Germline CDR1 reads MGHRA; CDR2 reads YSYEKL. CDR3 bases: TGTGCCAGCAGAGACGAGACTACAGATACGCAGTATTTT. The encoded protein is CASRDETTDTQYF.

With respect to this clonotype: It may be a read error: a sequence one base away is much more abundant. The chain employs TRBV6-5 and TRBJ1-4; possibly TRBD1 for D (6 bases). Per germline, CDR1 MNHEY and CDR2 SVGAGI. The CDR3 is made up of 15 amino acids. The CDR3 here is CASRWTASTNEKRFF. In nucleotides, the CDR3 is TGTGCCAGCAGGTGGACAGCCTCAACTAATGAAAAACGGTTTTTT.

This clonotype has ten or more counts. The chain combines TRBV5-1 with TRBJ1-2; 10 bases agree with TRBD1. Germline CDR1 is SGHRS and CDR2 is YFSETQ. The CDR3 loop spans 15 amino acids. The trim removed 0 bases at V and 8 bases at J, leaving 7 bases unmatched. CDR3 sequence reads: CASSLGDRGSRGYTF. As DNA, the CDR3 is TGCGCCAGCAGCTTGGGGGACAGGGGATCGAGGGGCTACACCTTC.

This sequence joins TRBV7-9 and TRBJ1-1; tentatively, D is TRBD1 (6 bases). The V gene's germline CDR1 is SEHNR and CDR2 FQNEAQ (reference sequence). This CDR3 contains 16 residues. Trimming took off 7 bases at V and 6 bases at J, with 24 bases between the two ends. The CDR3 sequence is CASNFYYTGGRAEAFF. DNA for the CDR3: TGTGCCAGCAATTTTTACTATACTGGGGGGCGAGCTGAAGCTTTCTTT.

This clonotype was recorded many times. The chain employs TRBV4-2 and TRBJ2-7, with a possible D match to TRBD2 (6 bases). Germline CDR1 LGHNA, CDR2 YNFKEQ. CDR3 length: 17 residues. With 0 bases removed from V and 0 bases from J, the gap between germline ends came to 15 bases. In nucleotides, the CDR3 is TGTGCCAGCAGCCAAGATTGGGCGGGGAGAGGCTCCTACGAGCAGTACTTC. Protein: CASSQDWAGRGSYEQYF.

The rearrangement uses TRBV28 and TRBJ2-7, with 8 bases matching TRBD2. J lost 7 bases, V lost 7 bases, and 18 bases had no gene match. Germline assignment: CDR1 MDHEN and CDR2 SYDVKM. This CDR3 contains 16 residues. The CDR3 region has the DNA TGTGCCAGCATCGGAGCAGCGGGGGAGTCATACAATGAGCAGTACTTC. Its translation is CASIGAAGESYNEQYF.

Points on this clonotype: A much larger clone differs from this one at a single base, so this may be a read error. V and J are TRBV6-5 and TRBJ2-1, with TRBD1 matching 8 bases. The CDR3 runs to 14 residues. V shed 6 bases, J shed 10 bases, and the junction held 11 bases outside the gene matches. Germline V gene data show CDR1 as MNHEY and CDR2 as SVGAGI. The CDR3 DNA sequence: TGTGCCAGCAGAGCAGGGGGCTACCTTGGCGAGCAGTTCTTC. Amino acids: CASRAGGYLGEQFF.

Many counts were recorded for this clonotype. The gene calls are TRBV3-1 and TRBJ2-7; a weak D match, TRBD1 (6 bases). V was trimmed by 4 bases and J by 4 bases, leaving 11 bases between them. The CDR3 has 13 residues. From germline, CDR1 is LGHDT and CDR2 YNNKEL (reference sequence). The CDR3, as DNA: TGTGCCAGCAGCCCCGGGACACTTTACGAGCAGTACTTC. Translation gives CASSPGTLYEQYF.

The gene calls are TRBV20-1 and TRBJ2-7; D gene ambiguous. The CDR3 is 13 amino acids. Germline CDR1 DFQATT, CDR2 SNEGSKA (reference sequence). V was pared by 0 bases and J by 6 bases, with 12 bases between. CDR3: CSARDQPTREQYF. CDR3 in DNA: TGCAGTGCTAGAGATCAACCCACCCGCGAGCAGTACTTC.

The gene calls are TRBV6-2 or TRBV6-3 and TRBJ1-5; 8 bases agree with TRBD1. V dropped 6 bases and J dropped 2; count of bases not matched to a gene: 9. The CDR3 is 16 amino acids. Germline assignment: CDR1 MNHEY and CDR2 SVGEGT. The chain's CDR3 is CASRGVQTGGNQPQHF. The CDR3, as DNA: TGTGCCAGCAGAGGGGTTCAGACAGGGGGCAATCAGCCCCAGCATTTT.

The rearrangement joins TRBV7-2 to TRBJ1-2; D may be TRBD1 (5 bases). The CDR3 totals 13 residues. CDR1 and CDR2 (germline): SGHTA, FQGNSA. V lost 1 base to trimming and J lost 10 bases, with 13 bases between them. The CDR3 here is CASSLGTPYLYTF. The DNA for the CDR3 is TGTGCCAGCAGCTTAGGGACACCTTATCTCTACACCTTC.

This clonotype was found a few times. The chain employs TRBV7-8 and TRBJ1-5; no firm D call. Per germline, CDR1 SGHVS and CDR2 FQNEAQ. Trimming cost V 5 bases and J 7 bases, with 12 bases left between them. The CDR3 consists of 13 residues. The CDR3 sequence: CASSTHGTQPQHF. The CDR3, as DNA: TGTGCCAGCAGCACACACGGAACCCAGCCCCAGCATTTT.

The rearrangement uses TRBV7-6 and TRBJ2-7; D is perhaps TRBD1 or TRBD2 (5 bases each). Between the trimmed V and J ends, which lost 8 bases and 7 bases, there was a span of 21 bases. Germline assignment: CDR1 SGHVS and CDR2 FNYEAQ. This CDR3 has 14 amino acids. The CDR3 bases are TGTGCCAGCTCAAGGAGCCAGGGAGTGGAAGAGCAGTACTTC. Translation: CASSRSQGVEEQYF.

The chain links TRBV18 to TRBJ1-3, with TRBD1 identical over 7 bases. J lost 0 bases, V lost 3 bases, and 8 bases had no gene match. CDR3 length: 17 residues. The germline gives CDR1 KGHSH, CDR2 LQKENI. This CDR3 is CASSPRDRRTSGNTIYF. CDR3 sequence (DNA): TGTGCCAGCTCACCCCGGGACAGACGAACCTCTGGAAACACCATATATTTT.